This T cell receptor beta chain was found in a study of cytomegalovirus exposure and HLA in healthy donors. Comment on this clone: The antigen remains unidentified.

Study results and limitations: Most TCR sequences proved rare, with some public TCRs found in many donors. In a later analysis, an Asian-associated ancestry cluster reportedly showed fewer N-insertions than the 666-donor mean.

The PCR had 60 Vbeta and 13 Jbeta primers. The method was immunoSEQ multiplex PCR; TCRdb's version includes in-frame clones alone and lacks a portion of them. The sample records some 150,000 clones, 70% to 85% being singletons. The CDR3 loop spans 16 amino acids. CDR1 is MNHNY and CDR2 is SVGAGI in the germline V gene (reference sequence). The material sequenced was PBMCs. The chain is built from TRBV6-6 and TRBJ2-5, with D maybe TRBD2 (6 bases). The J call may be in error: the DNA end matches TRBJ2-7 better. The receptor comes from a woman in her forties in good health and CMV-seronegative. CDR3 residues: CASSYGGTYITYEQYF. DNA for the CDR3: TGTGCCAGCAGTTACGGCGGGACTTATATTACCTACGAGCAGTACTTC.